The T cell receptor beta chain described here comes from a study of blood T cells in healthy people across ages. The study's findings and limits: Age showed a roughly linear inverse relationship with TCR beta diversity per million T cells.

The CDR3 has 17 amino acids. CDR1 and CDR2 (germline): SGHRS, YFSETQ. The V and J ends lost 0 bases and 8 bases, in that order; junction bases with no gene match: 10. About this clonotype itself: Its antigen remains unknown.

A second about 7 to 12 cycle PCR used barcoded and J-beta primers. MiXCR, applied by TCRdb to the 5' RACE reads, yields one record per CDR3 protein. This repertoire shows 1.5 million to 2 million distinct CDR3 sequences, roughly 27% found once; its top ten account for more than 6%. The specimen sequenced was blood. The chain combines TRBV5-1 with TRBJ2-1; 11 bases are a match to TRBD2. This clonotype was sampled from a young woman in good health. Here the CDR3 reads CASSLGPIAGGVDEQFF. The CDR3 nucleotides read TGCGCCAGCAGCTTGGGACCGATAGCGGGAGGGGTCGATGAGCAGTTCTTC.